Listed below are T cell receptor beta chains from one sample, sequenced in a study of T-cell memory formation after mild COVID-19. TCRdb re-analysed the 5' RACE reads in MiXCR, keeping a single row per CDR3 protein. The table lists just over 150,000 distinct CDR3 sequences, 31% of them singletons, with around 12% in the top ten. Sequencing used PBMCs or a T cell subset sorted from them (not recorded which). These receptors came from an adult woman who had mild COVID-19 (a few samples of this study predate the infection). Cell type and time point are not known. CDR3s include the opening cysteine and the closing phenylalanine or tryptophan. The D gene is left open where the match is weak.

J,V,D,CDR3
TRBJ2-3,TRBV7-2,TRBD2,CASSRLAPPDTQYF
TRBJ2-2,TRBV25-1,.,CASSDFGELFF
TRBJ2-2,TRBV5-6,.,CASSLFLGQPTGELFF
TRBJ1-1,TRBV5-1,TRBD1,CASSSGQGTLNTEAFF
TRBJ2-7,TRBV4-3,TRBD2,CASSQDAGVEQYF
TRBJ2-5,TRBV14,.,CASSQSLSQETQYF
TRBJ2-2,TRBV7-3,.,CASSFGDTGELFF
TRBJ2-3,TRBV7-6,.,CASSYHYPGTPRGDTQYF
TRBJ1-1,TRBV19,.,CASSIDYSFNTEAFF
TRBJ1-3,TRBV12-3/TRBV12-4,.,CASSFLDTIYF
TRBJ1-1,TRBV6-1,.,CASSNRDMNTEAFF
TRBJ2-1,TRBV21-1,.,CASSPLHPVLRGVPYNEQFF
TRBJ1-5,TRBV2,.,CASSGREARNQTQHF
TRBJ2-2,TRBV7-3,TRBD1,CASSLLGQKNTGELFF
TRBJ1-2,TRBV7-9,.,CASSRTSYGYTF
TRBJ1-2,TRBV15,.,CATSRDFNGGPNYGYTF
TRBJ2-7,TRBV4-1,TRBD1,CASSPGTGGREQYF
TRBJ2-7,TRBV7-9,.,CASSSTDPERRGGSYEQYF
TRBJ2-7,TRBV5-1,.,CASSLAVRVDEQYF
TRBJ2-1,TRBV12-3/TRBV12-4,TRBD1,CASRRQGSGYEQFF
TRBJ2-5,TRBV4-2,TRBD2,CASSQARTSGVETQYF